These 23 T cell receptor beta chains originate from one sample sequenced in a study of T cell responses to AZD1222 COVID-19 vaccine. Using immunoSEQ multiplex PCR, the repertoire was profiled, and TCRdb retains in-frame clones only, with some absent. The sample carries about 100,000 clones, 80% to 90% recorded once. The sequenced sample was peripheral blood, obtained on day 0 of AZD1222 vaccination. Receptor source: an adult in good health.

V gene TRBV7-9 combines with J gene TRBJ1-2; a possible D gene is TRBD1 (5 bases). This CDR3 is built from 12 residues. The ends were cut back, 1 base at V and 6 bases at J, with 6 bases in the middle. Germline V gives CDR1 SEHNR, CDR2 FQNEAQ (reference sequence). The CDR3 region is CASSLEGDGYTF. The DNA for the CDR3 is TGTGCCAGCAGCTTAGAAGGGGATGGCTACACCTTC.

This clone appeared once. This chain uses TRBV6-5 with TRBJ1-5; tentatively, D is TRBD1 (6 bases). V was pared by 10 bases and J by 6 bases, with 16 bases between. CDR1 and CDR2 (germline): MNHEY, SVGAGI. CDR3 length equals 13 residues. The CDR3: CANTGKRGQPQHF. The CDR3 DNA is TGTGCCAACACAGGGAAACGGGGTCAGCCCCAGCATTTT.

This clone appeared once. The genes are TRBV6-1 and TRBJ2-7; D ambiguous. CDR3 length: 12 amino acids. Germline CDR1 MNHNS, CDR2 SASEGT. V gave up 1 base and J gave up 6 bases, with 7 bases separating them. The CDR3 protein is CASSEERGEQYF. DNA for the CDR3: TGTGCCAGCAGTGAAGAACGAGGCGAGCAGTACTTC.

The chain recombines TRBV29-1 with TRBJ1-1, with a weak D call TRBD1 (5 bases). The germline CDR1 and CDR2 sequences are SQVTM and ANQGSEA. The CDR3 covers 12 residues. Trimming took 8 bases from V and 2 from J, leaving 12 bases between them. CDR3 DNA: TGCAGCATGGGACGGGAAAACACTGAAGCTTTCTTT. Residues: CSMGRENTEAFF. Full variable domain (remainder filled in from reference TRBV29-1 and TRBJ1-1): SAVISQKPSRDICQRGTSLTIQCQVDSQVTMMFWYRQQPGQSLTLIATANQGSEATYESGFVIDKFPISRPNLTFSTLTVSNMSPEDSSIYLCSMGRENTEAFFGQGTRLTVV.

J is TRBJ1-5 and V is TRBV7-2; D uncertain. Per the germline V gene, CDR1 is SGHTA and CDR2 is FQGNSA. The length of the CDR3 is 14 residues. The germline V and J ends were trimmed by 4 bases and 0 bases, with 7 bases remaining between them. CDR3 amino acids: CASSSRSSNQPQHF. In DNA, the CDR3 is TGTGCCAGCAGCTCCCGCAGTAGCAATCAGCCCCAGCATTTT.

The chain is built from TRBV6-1 and TRBJ1-1, with TRBD1 matching 12 bases. Unmatched junction bases numbered 8, after V lost 3 bases and J lost 0 bases. This CDR3 contains 18 residues. CDR1 is MNHNS and CDR2 is SASEGT in the germline V gene. The CDR3 DNA reads as TGTGCCAGCAGTGAGGCTCCGGGACAGGGGGCAATGAACACTGAAGCTTTCTTT. Protein product: CASSEAPGQGAMNTEAFF.

This chain joins TRBV2 and TRBJ2-1; tentatively, D is TRBD1 (6 bases). This CDR3 contains 15 residues. The germline V gene has CDR1 SNHLY and CDR2 FYNNEI. V lost 7 bases to trimming and J lost 0 bases, with 13 bases between them. The DNA of the CDR3 is TGTGCCAGCATTATGGACAGTGGCTCCTACAATGAGCAGTTCTTC. Translated: CASIMDSGSYNEQFF.

V usage is TRBV9 and J usage is TRBJ2-1, with D hard to call. V gave up 0 bases and J gave up 7 bases, with 8 bases separating them. Germline lookup yields CDR1 SGDLS and CDR2 YYNGEE. This CDR3 contains 13 residues. CDR3 protein: CASSVDLLNEQFF. CDR3 nucleotide sequence: TGTGCCAGCAGCGTAGATTTGCTGAATGAGCAGTTCTTC.

With respect to this clone: Other DNA sequences in the sample encode the same CDR3. V gene TRBV6-5 combines with J gene TRBJ1-1, with a weak D call TRBD1 (5 bases). Trimming removed 0 bases at V and 4 bases at J, with 12 bases between. Germline CDR1 is MNHEY and CDR2 is SVGAGI. The CDR3 totals 15 residues. CDR3 DNA sequence: TGTGCCAGCAGTTACTCTAGGGGTTTGGGCACTGAAGCTTTCTTT. It specifies CASSYSRGLGTEAFF.

The genes are TRBV9 and TRBJ2-7, with D possibly matching TRBD2 (5 bases). Germline CDR1 reads SGDLS; CDR2 reads YYNGEE. The length of the CDR3 is 15 residues. Deletions cut 0 bases from V and 7 bases from J, with 17 bases between. The CDR3 sequence: CASSVGTQLAGEQYF. DNA for the CDR3: TGTGCCAGCAGCGTAGGGACTCAGCTGGCTGGGGAGCAGTACTTC. The variable domain in full, with the rest retrieved from reference TRBV9 and TRBJ2-7, is DSGVTQTPKHLITATGQRVTLRCSPRSGDLSVYWYQQSLDQGLQFLIQYYNGEERAKGNILERFSAQQFPDLHSELNLSSLELGDSALYFCASSVGTQLAGEQYFGPGTRLTVT.

The chain carries TRBV27 and TRBJ1-4, with D tentatively TRBD1 (6 bases). The CDR3 totals 18 residues. The ends were cut back, 3 bases at V and 1 base at J, with 18 bases in the middle. Germline-derived CDR1 and CDR2 are MNHEY and SMNVEV (reference sequence). CDR3 in amino acids: CASSFKKQGLQTNEKLFF. In DNA form, the CDR3 reads TGTGCCAGCAGTTTTAAGAAGCAGGGGCTGCAAACTAATGAAAAACTGTTTTTT.

This chain links TRBV11-2 with TRBJ2-5, with 7 bases identical to TRBD1. Germline V gene lookup returns CDR1 SGHAT and CDR2 FQNNGV. There are 13 residues in the CDR3. V was clipped by 5 bases and J by 5 bases; unmatched bases: 5. The CDR3: CASSEGQAETQYF. The CDR3 DNA follows: TGTGCCAGCAGCGAAGGACAGGCGGAGACCCAGTACTTC.

The CDR3 DNA sequence: TGTGCCAGCAGCTGGGGCGCGGAGACTGGAAACACCATATATTTT. Its protein product is CASSWGAETGNTIYF. The rearrangement joins TRBV7-6 to TRBJ1-3; the D gene is possibly TRBD1 (5 bases). This CDR3 has 15 amino acids. With 4 bases removed from V and 2 bases from J, the gap between germline ends came to 12 bases. Germline V gene lookup returns CDR1 SGHVS and CDR2 FNYEAQ. Complete variable domain (other parts from reference TRBV7-6 and TRBJ1-3): GAGVSQSPRYKVTKRGQDVALRCDPISGHVSLYWYRQALGQGPEFLTYFNYEAQQDKSGLPNDRFSAERPEGSISTLTIQRTEQRDSAMYRCASSWGAETGNTIYFGEGSWLTVV.

The V and J genes are TRBV6-2 or TRBV6-3 and TRBJ2-3; no reliable D call. Trimming removed 3 bases from V and 2 bases from J, with 6 bases in between. Germline-derived CDR1 and CDR2 are MNHEY and SVGEGT. The CDR3 totals 13 residues. CDR3 sequence (DNA): TGTGCCAGCAGTTATTCGGACACAGATACGCAGTATTTT. Protein product: CASSYSDTDTQYF.

This clone was recorded only once. DNA of the CDR3: TGTGCCAGCAGTGAGGGACAGGGACCAGGTTTCGAAGCTTTCTTT. Protein: CASSEGQGPGFEAFF. The chain recombines TRBV2 with TRBJ1-1; the match to TRBD1 covers 9 bases. The CDR3 runs to 15 residues. V was pared by 3 bases and J by 8 bases, with 10 bases of the junction left unmatched. The germline gives CDR1 SNHLY, CDR2 FYNNEI.

V usage is TRBV12-3 or TRBV12-4 and J usage is TRBJ1-1, with a weak D call TRBD1 (6 bases). This CDR3 spans 13 amino acids. With 2 bases removed from V and 7 bases from J, the gap between germline ends came to 11 bases. In DNA, the CDR3 is TGTGCCAGCAGTTTAATTTACAGGGATGAAGCTTTCTTT. Amino acid sequence: CASSLIYRDEAFF.

About this clone: The same CDR3 arises from other DNA sequences in this sample as well. The V gene is TRBV6-5, the J gene TRBJ2-3, with 9 bases aligning to TRBD2. This CDR3 is 14 amino acids long. V was pared by 4 bases and J by 1 base, with 0 bases of the junction left unmatched. Germline CDR1 reads MNHEY; CDR2 reads SVGAGI. CDR3 protein: CASSWTSGTDTQYF. The CDR3 coding sequence is TGTGCCAGCAGTTGGACTAGCGGCACAGATACGCAGTATTTT.

This CDR3 reads CASSLGNQGEKLFF. CDR3 sequence (DNA): TGTGCCAGCAGCTTAGGGAATCAGGGGGAAAAACTGTTTTTT. V gene TRBV7-9 combines with J gene TRBJ1-4; D perhaps matches TRBD1 (6 bases). This CDR3 comprises 14 residues. Trimming left V 1 base short and J 8 bases short, with 11 bases between. Germline-derived CDR1 and CDR2 are SEHNR and FQNEAQ (reference sequence).

This clone was detected only once. J is TRBJ2-7 and V is TRBV4-1; a possible D gene is TRBD2 (5 bases). The CDR3 extends over 14 amino acids. Trimming took off 4 bases at V and 4 bases at J, with 14 bases between the two ends. Germline CDR1 and CDR2: MGHRA and YSYEKL. The CDR3 DNA sequence: TGCGCCAGCAGCCTGAGGGCGGATAGATACGAGCAGTACTTC. Its protein is CASSLRADRYEQYF.

This clone was seen just once. The chain uses TRBV11-3 and TRBJ1-3; no definite D call. From germline, CDR1 is SGHNT and CDR2 YENEEA. The CDR3 runs to 15 residues. V lost 4 bases, J lost 0 bases, and 10 bases lay in between. The CDR3, as DNA: TGTGCCAGCAGCTCGGACGATTACTCTGGAAACACCATATATTTT. This encodes CASSSDDYSGNTIYF.

This rearrangement joins TRBV10-3 to TRBJ2-7; 12 bases are shared with TRBD2. The junction had 4 bases not matched to a gene; V was cut back by 6 bases and J by 1 base. CDR1 and CDR2 (germline): ENHRY, SYGVKD. This CDR3 comprises 15 residues. The DNA of the CDR3 is TGTGCCATCAGACCCACTAGCGGGGGGTCCTACGAGCAGTACTTC. This codes for CAIRPTSGGSYEQYF.

This clone has only one observation. This chain connects TRBV7-3 to TRBJ2-7, with 7 bases matching TRBD2. V trimming: 2 bases; J trimming: 6 bases; junction bases outside the gene matches: 7. CDR1 is SGHTA and CDR2 is FQGTGA in the germline V gene. The CDR3 consists of 14 residues. In nucleotides, the CDR3 is TGTGCCAGCAGCTTATGGCACGGGGGGAGCGAGCAGTACTTC. Protein sequence: CASSLWHGGSEQYF.

This clone was picked up one time. J is TRBJ2-5 and V is TRBV3-1 (or the pseudogene TRBV3-2), with D possibly matching TRBD2 (5 bases). The CDR3 consists of 15 residues. Trimming shortened V by 0 bases and J by 1 base, and 9 bases separated the two germline ends. Germline values: CDR1 LGHDT, CDR2 YNNKEL (reference sequence). The CDR3 bases are TGTGCCAGCAGCCAAGATGTGGCGGGCCAAGAGACCCAGTACTTC. Translated: CASSQDVAGQETQYF.